The 13 T cell receptor beta chains listed next were all sequenced from one sample in a study of T cells in Graves' hyperthyroidism and ophthalmopathy. RNA transcripts served as the template for amplifying TCR beta CDR3 regions. The HTBI primer set drove a first-round RT-PCR of the TCR CDR3. TCRdb itself ran the multiplex PCR reads through MiXCR, one entry per CDR3 protein. Among around 600,000 distinct CDR3 sequences listed, approximately 15% were seen once. What was sequenced was blood. The source of these receptors is a woman between 18 and 29 years old with Graves' ophthalmopathy.

The chain carries TRBV2 and TRBJ2-7, with TRBD2 matching over 11 bases. J was trimmed by 5 bases and V by 4 bases; bases with no gene match: 4. The CDR3 totals 14 residues. From germline, CDR1 is SNHLY and CDR2 FYNNEI. CDR3 loop: CASSGLAGMNEQYF. In nucleotides, the CDR3 is TGTGCCAGCAGTGGACTAGCGGGAATGAACGAGCAGTACTTC.

The sample holds many counts of this clonotype. J is TRBJ2-7 and V is TRBV24-1, with D perhaps matching TRBD2 (6 bases). Trimming left V 3 bases short and J 2 bases short, with 13 bases between. The CDR3 is 15 residues long. Germline V lookup: CDR1 KGHDR, CDR2 SFDVKD. CDR3 in DNA: TGTGCCACCAGTGATGCGGGACCCTCCACCTACGAGCAGTACTTC. Its protein product is CATSDAGPSTYEQYF.

This clonotype was counted at least ten times. This chain connects TRBV2 to TRBJ2-5; TRBD2 agrees at 8 bases. This CDR3 contains 12 residues. Germline trimming cut 6 bases from V and 5 bases from J; bases unmatched to any gene: 2. Germline V gene sequence: CDR1 SNHLY, CDR2 FYNNEI. The CDR3: CASRASGETQYF. CDR3 nucleotides: TGTGCCAGCAGGGCTAGCGGGGAGACCCAGTACTTC.

The V call is TRBV19, the J call TRBJ1-6; no clear D. The V end was cut by 7 bases, the J end by 5 bases, with 9 bases between. The CDR3 has 13 residues. Germline V lookup: CDR1 LNHDA, CDR2 SQIVND (reference sequence). The CDR3 bases are TGTGCCAGTAAACATGAGAATAATTCACCCCTCCACTTT. This encodes CASKHENNSPLHF.

In its sample, this clonotype was seen many times. CDR3 bases: TGTGCCAGCAGCCCTCACCGAGGGGGCTCCTACGAGCAGTACTTC. Protein: CASSPHRGGSYEQYF. This chain uses TRBV7-9 with TRBJ2-7, with D perhaps matching TRBD1 (6 bases). From germline, CDR1 is SEHNR and CDR2 FQNEAQ (reference sequence). CDR3 length equals 15 residues. The V end was cut by 5 bases, the J end by 0 bases, with 14 bases between.

This clonotype appeared many times. The gene calls are TRBV19 and TRBJ1-5, with TRBD1 matching 8 bases. From germline, CDR1 is LNHDA and CDR2 SQIVND (reference sequence). This CDR3 is 14 amino acids long. The junction had 6 bases not matched to a gene; V was cut back by 9 bases and J by 2 bases. This chain's CDR3 is CASQGASRNQPQHF. CDR3 DNA: TGTGCCAGCCAGGGGGCGTCCCGCAATCAGCCCCAGCATTTT.

This clonotype occurred a few times. This chain joins TRBV7-2 and TRBJ1-1; possible D gene TRBD1, 6 bases. Germline loops: CDR1 SGHTA, CDR2 FQGNSA. V was shortened by 2 bases and J by 1 base, with 20 bases between the two germline ends. This CDR3 has 18 amino acids. CDR3 sequence: CASSLPYWRTEPNTEAFF. The CDR3 DNA follows: TGTGCCAGCAGCTTACCTTATTGGCGGACAGAGCCGAACACTGAAGCTTTCTTT.

In its sample, this clonotype was seen many times. This chain connects TRBV3-1 to TRBJ1-1; TRBD1 might be the D (5 bases). The V and J ends lost 1 base and 4 bases respectively, with 13 bases between them. Germline V CDR1 and CDR2: LGHDT, YNNKEL (reference sequence). This CDR3 has 15 amino acids. CDR3 sequence reads: CASSQVPVGGTEAFF. The CDR3 bases are TGTGCCAGCAGCCAAGTTCCGGTCGGGGGCACTGAAGCTTTCTTT.

This clonotype was observed at least ten times. The CDR3 sequence: CASSDSQRTGVNEQFF. DNA of the CDR3: TGTGCCAGCAGTGACTCCCAGCGGACAGGGGTGAATGAGCAGTTCTTC. The genes are TRBV6-1 and TRBJ2-1; TRBD1 matches at 9 bases. This CDR3 spans 16 amino acids. From germline, CDR1 is MNHNS and CDR2 SASEGT. With V trimmed by 3 bases and J by 7 bases, 10 bases remained unmatched.

The rearrangement joins TRBV7-6 to TRBJ1-5, with TRBD1 as a possible D gene (5 bases). The length of the CDR3 is 13 residues. V was shortened by 4 bases and J by 5 bases, with 9 bases between the two germline ends. CDR1 and CDR2 from the germline V gene are SGHVS and FNYEAQ. The CDR3 loop is CASSSRGDQPQHF. CDR3 nucleotide sequence: TGTGCCAGCAGCTCAAGAGGGGATCAGCCCCAGCATTTT.

V is TRBV4-1 and J is TRBJ1-6, with D possibly being TRBD1 (5 bases). The germline V gene has CDR1 MGHRA and CDR2 YSYEKL. CDR3 size: 15 residues. V was clipped by 4 bases and J by 5 bases, with 12 bases between them. The CDR3 region is CASSRTGGNNSPLHF. The DNA for the CDR3 is TGCGCCAGCAGCCGTACCGGGGGGAATAATTCACCCCTCCACTTT.

V is TRBV5-5 and J is TRBJ1-2; 8 nucleotides align to TRBD1. CDR1 and CDR2 (germline): SGHKS, YYEKEE (reference sequence). The CDR3 length is 14 residues. J was trimmed by 6 bases and V by 3 bases; bases with no gene match: 7. CDR3 DNA: TGTGCCAGCAGCTCAGGGGGCGAGAGCGATGGCTACACCTTC. It is translated as CASSSGGESDGYTF.

This clonotype has a count of ten or more. The chain is built from TRBV7-9 and TRBJ2-7, with TRBD1 identical over 7 bases. The CDR3 contains 17 residues. Germline V CDR1 and CDR2: SEHNR, FQNEAQ (reference sequence). The ends lost 1 base at V and 4 bases at J; junction bases unmatched: 13. The CDR3 DNA sequence: TGTGCCAGCAGCTTAGGTCCCCTTCGGGACAGTGTGTACGAGCAGTACTTC. It is translated as CASSLGPLRDSVYEQYF.